These T cell receptor beta chains were read from a single sample in a study of Graves' ophthalmopathy and Graves' hyperthyroidism. Using its own MiXCR run on the multiplex PCR reads, TCRdb lists one record per CDR3 protein. The repertoire holds 260,000 or so distinct CDR3 sequences, with roughly 50% as singletons. Specimen: peripheral blood. These receptors were obtained from an adult man with Graves' ophthalmopathy. Each CDR3 is given with its conserved first and last residue. The D gene is left open where the match is weak. Clone size is shown for a subset of rows, as once, few, many or a class of expanded clone.

CDR3 DNA,CDR3 protein,clone size,V gene,J gene,D gene
TGTGCCAGCAGCTCCAGGACTAGCGGGAGAGGGAAAGAGACCCAGTACTTC,CASSSRTSGRGKETQYF,.,TRBV12-3/TRBV12-4,TRBJ2-5,TRBD2
TGCGCCAGCAGCTTGTCCGGGACAGCGTCGGGATCTGGAAACACCATATATTTT,CASSLSGTASGSGNTIYF,.,TRBV5-1,TRBJ1-3,TRBD1
TGTGCCAGCAGCTTAGACAGTTCCTACGATGAGCAGTTCTTC,CASSLDSSYDEQFF,.,TRBV7-9,TRBJ2-1,.
TGTGCCAGTAGTATGGCAGCGTATAGCAATCAGCCCCAGCATTTT,CASSMAAYSNQPQHF,.,TRBV19,TRBJ1-5,.
TGCAGTGCTAGTAGAGATCCCCTCCACTTT,CSASRDPLHF,many,TRBV20-1,TRBJ1-6,.
TGTGCCATCAGTGAGGCACCGGGACGGCAAGAGACCCAGTACTTC,CAISEAPGRQETQYF,few,TRBV10-3,TRBJ2-5,.
TGCGCCAGCAATAGCGGGGGGGAAGAGACCCAGTACTTC,CASNSGGEETQYF,.,TRBV10-2,TRBJ2-5,TRBD2
TGTGCCAGCAGCCCCACGAGCAGGGATGAAAAACTGTTTTTT,CASSPTSRDEKLFF,.,TRBV12-3/TRBV12-4,TRBJ1-4,.
TGCAGTGCCACCGGGGAGGGGGCGTACCAAGAGACCCAGTACTTC,CSATGEGAYQETQYF,few,TRBV20-1,TRBJ2-5,.
TGTGCCACCAAGGCGGGACAGACAAGTGAAGCTTTCTTT,CATKAGQTSEAFF,.,TRBV24-1,TRBJ1-1,TRBD1
TGCAGCGTCCGAGCAGGGCCCCGGGAGACCCAGTACTTC,CSVRAGPRETQYF,few,TRBV29-1,TRBJ2-5,.
TGCAGTGCCACGTCCCAGGGTCCTAATGAAAAACTGTTTTTT,CSATSQGPNEKLFF,many,TRBV20-1,TRBJ1-4,.
TGTGCCAGCAGTTTTGGGATCAACTACGAGCAGTACTTC,CASSFGINYEQYF,.,TRBV12-3/TRBV12-4,TRBJ2-7,.
TGTGCCACCACAGCGGGGACCGCCGGGGAGCTGTTTTTT,CATTAGTAGELFF,.,TRBV24-1,TRBJ2-2,TRBD2
TGTGCCAGCAGCCTATACAGGGACGGCTACACCTTC,CASSLYRDGYTF,many,TRBV3-1,TRBJ1-2,.
TGCAGTGCTACCGTGACTAGCGTGGACGAGCAGTACTTC,CSATVTSVDEQYF,.,TRBV20-1,TRBJ2-7,TRBD2
TGCAGCGTTGAATGGACAGGGGGCGGTGAGACCCAGTACTTC,CSVEWTGGGETQYF,many,TRBV29-1,TRBJ2-5,TRBD1
TGTGCCAGCAGCCTCAGGACAGGGTCGGATGTTTATTCACCCCTCCACTTT,CASSLRTGSDVYSPLHF,.,TRBV9,TRBJ1-6,TRBD1